These 18 T cell receptor beta chains originate from one sample sequenced in a study of technical replicates of blood from several donors. Libraries were prepared by immunoSEQ multiplex PCR; TCRdb keeps only in-frame clonotypes and omits some of them. The sample contains tens of thousands of clones, over 85% of which appear only once. Sequenced sample: T cells isolated from PBMCs. The receptors come from a human donor in good health.

The chain couples TRBV9 to TRBJ2-1; tentative D call: TRBD1 (6 bases). V was shortened by 0 bases and J by 4 bases, with 11 bases between the two germline ends. The CDR3 loop spans 15 amino acids. Germline V gives CDR1 SGDLS, CDR2 YYNGEE. The CDR3 nucleotides are TGTGCCAGCAGCGTAGACGCAGGGGATTACAATGAGCAGTTCTTC. It codes for CASSVDAGDYNEQFF.

CDR3 protein: CASSTGLAGNTIYF. The CDR3 DNA reads TGTGCCAGCAGCACAGGGTTGGCTGGAAACACCATATATTTT. This sequence joins TRBV6-5 and TRBJ1-3; D may be TRBD1 (6 bases). The V and J ends lost 6 bases and 2 bases respectively, with 11 bases between them. Germline CDR1 is MNHEY and CDR2 is SVGAGI. The CDR3 spans 14 residues.

Regarding this clone: Relative to the germline gene, one junction end is altered; a read error may explain this. The chain joins TRBV5-4 to TRBJ2-7; tentative D call: TRBD2 (6 bases). Germline V gene sequence: CDR1 SGHNT, CDR2 YYREEE (reference sequence). The CDR3 is 14 residues long. This chain's CDR3 is CASSLAGGMGTTDF. The CDR3, as DNA: TGTGCCAGCAGCTTGGCCGGGGGAATGGGCACTACGGACTTC.

The V gene is TRBV9, the J gene TRBJ2-5; D may be TRBD1 (6 bases). Germline V gene sequence: CDR1 SGDLS, CDR2 YYNGEE. With 0 bases removed from V and 2 bases from J, the gap between germline ends came to 11 bases. The CDR3 loop spans 15 amino acids. CDR3 nucleotide sequence: TGTGCCAGCAGCGTAGCGGCAGGGGAACAAGAGACCCAGTACTTC. It yields the protein CASSVAAGEQETQYF.

This chain links TRBV7-9 with TRBJ2-1; 8 nucleotides line up with TRBD2. Germline CDR1 is SEHNR and CDR2 is FQNEAQ (reference sequence). The CDR3 has 14 amino acids. V shed 2 bases and J 7 bases; nucleotides not matched to a gene: 4. CDR3 in DNA: TGTGCCAGCAGCTTAAGACTAGCGAGGAATGAGCAGTTCTTC. Protein product: CASSLRLARNEQFF.

The genes are TRBV5-1 and TRBJ2-7; 7 positions agree with TRBD1. CDR1 is SGHRS and CDR2 is YFSETQ in the germline V gene. CDR3 size: 14 residues. V trimming: 0 bases; J trimming: 4 bases; junction bases outside the gene matches: 4. The CDR3 protein is CASSLERGQYEQYF. CDR3 bases: TGCGCCAGCAGCTTGGAAAGGGGGCAGTACGAGCAGTACTTC.

The rearrangement links TRBV5-5 to TRBJ2-1; TRBD1 might be the D (5 bases). This CDR3 comprises 16 residues. Trimming took off 1 base at V and 4 bases at J, with 15 bases between the two ends. CDR1 and CDR2 from the germline V gene are SGHKS and YYEKEE (reference sequence). For the CDR3, the DNA is TGTGCCAGCAGCTTGTATATGGGAAGGGGATACAATGAGCAGTTCTTC. Protein sequence: CASSLYMGRGYNEQFF.

This chain joins TRBV13 and TRBJ1-1; D remains ambiguous. The CDR3 runs to 15 residues. V was trimmed by 0 bases and J by 3 bases, leaving 11 bases between them. Germline V gene sequence: CDR1 PRHDT, CDR2 FYEKMQ (reference sequence). In DNA form, the CDR3 reads TGTGCCAGCAGCTTAGGAGGCCGCGGGGACACTGAAGCTTTCTTT. Amino acids: CASSLGGRGDTEAFF.

The V gene is TRBV6-5, the J gene TRBJ1-2; TRBD1 is a possible D gene (6 bases). From germline, CDR1 is MNHEY and CDR2 SVGAGI. The V end was cut by 5 bases, the J end by 5 bases, with 15 bases between. CDR3 length: 14 residues. The CDR3 region is CASSRTAGVYGYTF. The CDR3 DNA is TGTGCCAGCAGTCGGACAGCAGGGGTGTATGGCTACACCTTC.

This sequence joins TRBV18 and TRBJ2-7, with D possibly matching TRBD1 (6 bases). The CDR3 is 16 residues long. Trimming cost V 1 base and J 6 bases, with 19 bases left between them. Germline V gives CDR1 KGHSH, CDR2 LQKENI. CDR3 nucleotides: TGTGCCAGCTCACCACTCCTGCGCAGGGGTCCTGTCGAGCAGTACTTC. Translated: CASSPLLRRGPVEQYF.

The chain couples TRBV6-5 to TRBJ1-5; perhaps TRBD1 as D (6 bases). Germline V lookup: CDR1 MNHEY, CDR2 SVGAGI. CDR3 length: 13 residues. The V end was cut by 1 base, the J end by 5 bases, with 6 bases between. The CDR3, as DNA: TGTGCCAGCAGTTACTACAGGGATCAGCCCCAGCATTTT. It yields the protein CASSYYRDQPQHF.

The chain is built from TRBV13 and TRBJ2-7; 8 bases line up with TRBD1. Germline values: CDR1 PRHDT, CDR2 FYEKMQ (reference sequence). With V trimmed by 4 bases and J by 5 bases, 7 bases remained unmatched. CDR3 size: 14 residues. CDR3 bases: TGTGCCAGCAGCTCCAGACAGGGGTTCCACGAGCAGTACTTC. Amino acids: CASSSRQGFHEQYF.

The V and J genes are TRBV13 and TRBJ2-1, with 8 positions matching TRBD1. There are 12 residues in the CDR3. Per germline, CDR1 PRHDT and CDR2 FYEKMQ (reference sequence). With V trimmed by 5 bases and J by 9 bases, 3 bases remained unmatched. The CDR3 spells CASSPDRVEQFF. The CDR3 DNA sequence: TGTGCCAGCAGCCCGGACAGGGTTGAGCAGTTCTTC.

The chain is built from TRBV28 and TRBJ1-2; D unresolved. The germline V gene encodes CDR1 MDHEN and CDR2 SYDVKM. The CDR3 runs to 16 residues. Deletions cut 5 bases from V and 5 bases from J, with 21 bases between. The CDR3 is CASSPRSSLPNYGYTF. In nucleotides, the CDR3 is TGTGCCAGCAGTCCGCGTTCCTCTTTACCGAATTATGGCTACACCTTC.

The chain combines TRBV2 with TRBJ1-5; a possible D gene is TRBD1 (6 bases). Germline V lookup: CDR1 SNHLY, CDR2 FYNNEI. The CDR3 runs to 14 residues. V lost 1 base to trimming and J lost 4 bases, with 8 bases between them. CDR3 coding DNA: TGTGCCAGCAGTGAAGAAGGGGGAAATCAGCCCCAGCATTTT. It encodes CASSEEGGNQPQHF.

This clone occurred once. This chain connects TRBV28 to TRBJ1-5; 9 bases fit TRBD1. Germline assignment: CDR1 MDHEN and CDR2 SYDVKM. The CDR3 consists of 16 residues. V dropped 4 bases and J dropped 4; count of bases not matched to a gene: 8. This chain's CDR3 is CASSSPGQGKNQPQHF. CDR3 nucleotides: TGTGCCAGCAGTTCCCCGGGACAGGGAAAAAATCAGCCCCAGCATTTT.

The chain uses TRBV7-8 and TRBJ1-3; D gene ambiguous. CDR1 and CDR2 from the germline V gene are SGHVS and FQNEAQ. Trimming cost V 3 bases and J 0 bases, with 6 bases left between them. This CDR3 spans 14 amino acids. CDR3 amino acids: CASSFGGSGNTIYF. The CDR3 bases are TGTGCCAGCAGCTTCGGCGGCTCTGGAAACACCATATATTTT.

This sequence joins TRBV28 and TRBJ1-5; possibly TRBD1 for D (5 bases). Germline CDR1 MDHEN, CDR2 SYDVKM. V was cut by 8 bases and J by 4 bases, with 15 bases left in between. The CDR3 length is 14 residues. CDR3 sequence reads: CASERGRRNQPQHF. For the CDR3, the DNA is TGTGCCAGCGAAAGGGGCCGCAGAAATCAGCCCCAGCATTTT. Full variable domain (remainder filled in from reference TRBV28 and TRBJ1-5): DVKVTQSSRYLVKRTGEKVFLECVQDMDHENMFWYRQDPGLGLRLIYFSYDVKMKEKGDIPEGYSVSREKKERFSLILESASTNQTSMYLCASERGRRNQPQHFGDGTRLSIL.